These 13 T cell receptor beta chains were sequenced from one sample in a study of shared clonotypes between healthy human individuals. Positively selected for CCR7, the CD45RO-negative cells used as naive CD8 cells excluded terminally differentiated effector memory CD45RA+ cells. Repertoires were generated with immunoSEQ multiplex PCR, while TCRdb's copy carries only in-frame clones and drops some. The sample lists some 580,000 clones, 95% to 98% occurring once. Specimen: naive CD8+ T cells sorted from blood. These receptors were taken from a man aged 25-45 years in good health.

V is TRBV19 and J is TRBJ1-1; 8 nucleotides line up with TRBD1. The CDR3 totals 11 residues. The germline V gene has CDR1 LNHDA and CDR2 SQIVND (reference sequence). Trimming removed 6 bases from V and 11 bases from J; junction bases left unmatched: 5. The chain's CDR3 is CASRRTGRAFF. CDR3 DNA: TGTGCCAGTAGAAGGACAGGGAGGGCTTTCTTT.

The V and J genes are TRBV7-9 and TRBJ1-2; D call uncertain. CDR1 is SEHNR and CDR2 is FQNEAQ in the germline V gene (reference sequence). CDR3 length: 15 amino acids. V dropped 1 base and J dropped 6 bases, with 15 bases sitting between them. CDR3 DNA: TGTGCCAGCAGCTTAGTTTTAGCCACCGGGCATGGCTACACCTTC. Protein product: CASSLVLATGHGYTF.

This sequence joins TRBV19 and TRBJ2-3; no reliable D call. V dropped 6 bases and J dropped 7 bases, with 20 bases sitting between them. Germline lookup yields CDR1 LNHDA and CDR2 SQIVND (reference sequence). This CDR3 spans 15 amino acids. The CDR3 loop reads CASRLAALPVNTQYF. In DNA, the CDR3 is TGTGCCAGTAGGCTGGCGGCCTTACCAGTGAATACGCAGTATTTT.

V and J are TRBV7-9 and TRBJ2-3; either TRBD1 or TRBD2 may fit D (6 bases each). The germline CDR1 and CDR2 sequences are SEHNR and FQNEAQ (reference sequence). The CDR3 has 17 amino acids. V gave up 7 bases and J gave up 0 bases, with 20 bases separating them. DNA of the CDR3: TGTGCCAGCACCAACCCTAGAACGGGGGCTAGCACAGATACGCAGTATTTT. Translating gives CASTNPRTGASTDTQYF.

The chain employs TRBV5-8 and TRBJ2-5; D perhaps matches TRBD2 (6 bases). V was shortened by 3 bases and J by 4 bases, with 13 bases between the two germline ends. CDR1 is SGHTS and CDR2 is YDEGEE in the germline V gene. The CDR3 length is 14 residues. This CDR3 reads CASSSAGWGETQYF. CDR3 nucleotide sequence: TGTGCCAGCAGCTCTGCGGGGTGGGGAGAGACCCAGTACTTC.

The chain carries TRBV7-8 and TRBJ2-1, with 11 nucleotides matching TRBD2. V lost 5 bases to trimming and J lost 4 bases; unmatched junction nucleotides: 4. In germline, CDR1 is SGHVS, CDR2 FQNEAQ. This CDR3 spans 15 amino acids. CDR3 in DNA: TGTGCCAGCAGCATCGGACTAGCGGGTTACAATGAGCAGTTCTTC. Translating it yields CASSIGLAGYNEQFF.

The rearrangement joins TRBV11-3 to TRBJ2-1; TRBD2 aligns across 8 bases. With 6 bases clipped from V and 3 bases from J, the junction kept 4 bases outside the gene matches. Germline CDR1 SGHNT, CDR2 YENEEA. The CDR3 is made up of 14 amino acids. This chain's CDR3 is CASRAAGDYNEQFF. CDR3 coding DNA: TGTGCCAGCAGGGCAGCGGGAGACTACAATGAGCAGTTCTTC.

This rearrangement joins TRBV9 to TRBJ1-2, with 7 bases fitting TRBD1. CDR1 and CDR2 (germline): SGDLS, YYNGEE. V shed 4 bases, J shed 3 bases, and the junction held 6 bases outside the gene matches. The CDR3 is made up of 14 amino acids. The CDR3 DNA reads as TGTGCCAGCAGCCGTTACGACAGGGACTATGGCTACACCTTC. Its protein is CASSRYDRDYGYTF.

With regard to this clone: The sample has other DNA sequences that encode this CDR3 too. The chain has TRBV29-1 and TRBJ2-7; D gene unclear. The CDR3 sequence is 13 residues long. CDR1 SQVTM and CDR2 ANQGSEA come from the germline V gene. CDR3 region: CSVLAASSYEQYF. CDR3 coding DNA: TGCAGTGTATTGGCAGCCAGCTCCTACGAGCAGTACTTC.

This clone appeared a single time. J is TRBJ2-7 and V is TRBV9; TRBD1 or TRBD2 may be the D gene (5 bases each). This CDR3 has 15 amino acids. V shed 0 bases and J shed 0 bases, with 10 bases lying between them. Germline V CDR1 and CDR2: SGDLS, YYNGEE. CDR3 bases: TGTGCCAGCAGCGTAGATGCAGGGACCTCCTACGAGCAGTACTTC. Translation: CASSVDAGTSYEQYF.

The chain links TRBV7-9 to TRBJ2-1; 10 nucleotides align to TRBD2. Germline-derived CDR1 and CDR2 are SEHNR and FQNEAQ (reference sequence). V dropped 5 bases and J dropped 1; count of bases not matched to a gene: 5. This CDR3 is 16 amino acids long. CDR3 amino acids: CASSKAGGPSYNEQFF. For the CDR3, the DNA is TGTGCCAGCAGCAAAGCGGGAGGGCCTTCCTACAATGAGCAGTTCTTC.

The chain joins TRBV11-2 to TRBJ2-7; 8 bases map to TRBD2. V was clipped by 5 bases and J by 2 bases; unmatched bases: 11. This CDR3 has 16 amino acids. Germline V CDR1 and CDR2: SGHAT, FQNNGV. The CDR3 region is CASSPLSGVETYEQYF. The CDR3 DNA is TGTGCCAGCAGCCCACTTAGCGGGGTTGAAACCTACGAGCAGTACTTC.

J is TRBJ2-3 and V is TRBV7-9, with TRBD1 identical over 9 bases. The CDR3 extends over 16 amino acids. Germline CDR1 and CDR2: SEHNR and FQNEAQ (reference sequence). The junction had 8 bases not matched to a gene; V was cut back by 2 bases and J by 5 bases. In DNA form, the CDR3 reads TGTGCCAGCAGCTTATTAGGGACAGGGAAGGTAGATACGCAGTATTTT. Its protein product is CASSLLGTGKVDTQYF.